The clone carrying this TCR beta chain was counted ten times or more. The target antigen is unknown. Trimming left V 0 bases short and J 4 bases short, with 16 bases between. CDR3 length: 16 residues. The germline gives CDR1 SGDLS, CDR2 YYNGEE. The total RNA was obtained from whole blood that was not fractionated. The sample comes from a study of human T cells and chemical hapten exposure. Study as a whole: Small pooled library volume differences chiefly drove per-sample TCR yield variation. General study results and limits: After DPC sensitization, TCRs above 1 in 1000 frequency showed no change.

For the library, individual cDNA molecules each received unique molecular identifiers. Per the original methods: A per-sample median of roughly 97,000 TCRs was observed, with a range of roughly 20,000 to 750,000. TCRdb processed the 5' RACE reads anew with MiXCR; each CDR3 protein has one entry. TCRdb, rather than the study authors, made the V and J calls. This table has some 150,000 distinct CDR3 sequences, about 4.3% appearing once. The clonotype originates from a female donor in good health. The chain employs TRBV9 and TRBJ2-5; D remains ambiguous. CDR3 residues: CASSVGGEMWAETQYF. In nucleotides, the CDR3 is TGTGCCAGCAGCGTAGGGGGTGAAATGTGGGCAGAGACCCAGTACTTC.